These 18 T cell receptor beta chains were sequenced from one sample in a study of long-term antiretroviral therapy in people with HIV. The authors ran the immunoSEQ assay, v3.0, at survey level. Assay used: immunoSEQ multiplex PCR; TCRdb lists only in-frame clones, some missing. The sample shows some 17,000 clones, more than 65% of them seen only once. Sequences were derived from unsorted PBMCs, sampled around 1.3 years before starting antiretroviral therapy. The source of these receptors is a man younger than 45 with HIV.

This rearrangement joins TRBV11-3 to TRBJ2-3; 7 bases map to TRBD2. CDR3 length equals 14 residues. The trim removed 3 bases at V and 6 bases at J, leaving 6 bases unmatched. Looked up from germline, CDR1 is SGHNT and CDR2 is YENEEA. The CDR3 region has the DNA TGTGCCAGCAGCTTTATGGCGGGAGTGGATACGCAGTATTTT. As protein: CASSFMAGVDTQYF.

This chain uses TRBV27 with TRBJ2-1; TRBD2 matches at 13 bases. The V gene end was trimmed by 5 bases and the J gene end by 7 bases; junction bases not matched to a gene: 5. The V gene's germline CDR1 is MNHEY and CDR2 SMNVEV (reference sequence). CDR3 length equals 15 residues. The CDR3 DNA follows: TGTGCCAGCAGTCCCGGACTAGCGGGAGTAAATGAGCAGTTCTTC. It codes for CASSPGLAGVNEQFF.

The chain has TRBV28 and TRBJ2-7; D is perhaps TRBD2 (5 bases). This CDR3 comprises 15 residues. Trimming cost V 1 base and J 0 bases, with 10 bases left between them. Germline V gives CDR1 MDHEN, CDR2 SYDVKM. The CDR3 DNA is TGTGCCAGCAGTTTATTTGGGGAGATCTCCTACGAGCAGTACTTC. Residues: CASSLFGEISYEQYF. Looking up the rest from reference TRBV28 and TRBJ2-7 gives the full variable domain: DVKVTQSSRYLVKRTGEKVFLECVQDMDHENMFWYRQDPGLGLRLIYFSYDVKMKEKGDIPEGYSVSREKKERFSLILESASTNQTSMYLCASSLFGEISYEQYFGPGTRLTVT.

V and J are TRBV5-1 and TRBJ2-1; D remains ambiguous. Germline CDR1 and CDR2: SGHRS and YFSETQ. The germline V and J ends were trimmed by 5 bases and 6 bases, with 18 bases remaining between them. This CDR3 contains 15 residues. This CDR3 reads CASRSAGFGRNEQFF. CDR3 DNA: TGCGCCAGCAGGTCCGCCGGTTTCGGCCGCAATGAGCAGTTCTTC.

This chain connects TRBV2 to TRBJ1-1; D not certain. V was pared by 7 bases and J by 6 bases, with 12 bases between. The germline V gene encodes CDR1 SNHLY and CDR2 FYNNEI. This CDR3 spans 12 amino acids. CDR3 amino acids: CASIRSSAEAFF. The CDR3 nucleotides read TGTGCCAGCATCCGATCAAGTGCTGAAGCTTTCTTT.

This clone has just one count. The V call is TRBV5-6, the J call TRBJ2-1; TRBD2 matches at 15 bases. There are 15 residues in the CDR3. The junction had 9 bases not matched to a gene; V was cut back by 3 bases and J by 14 bases. CDR1 and CDR2 (germline): SGHDT, YYEEEE. CDR3 region: CASSSRTSGRALEFF. CDR3 coding DNA: TGTGCCAGCAGCTCGAGGACTAGCGGGAGGGCCTTGGAGTTCTTC.

The chain links TRBV6-5 to TRBJ2-7; TRBD2 might be the D (6 bases). There are 14 residues in the CDR3. The V end lost 6 bases, the J end lost 7 bases, and 19 bases lay between the germline ends. Germline assignment: CDR1 MNHEY and CDR2 SVGAGI. CDR3 DNA sequence: TGTGCCAGCAGAACAGGCATCACCGCGGGGGAGCAGTACTTC. Translated, it gives CASRTGITAGEQYF.

The rearrangement links TRBV19 to TRBJ2-6; TRBD1 matches 7 bases. There are 15 residues in the CDR3. V gave up 4 bases and J gave up 4 bases; unmatched junction bases: 4. CDR1 and CDR2 from the germline V gene are LNHDA and SQIVND (reference sequence). The CDR3 spells CASSTQGIGANVLTF. As DNA, the CDR3 is TGTGCCAGTAGTACACAGGGGATCGGGGCCAACGTCCTGACTTTC. Supplemented by reference TRBV19 and TRBJ2-6, the full variable domain reads DGGITQSPKYLFRKEGQNVTLSCEQNLNHDAMYWYRQDPGQGLRLIYYSQIVNDFQKGDIAEGYSVSREKKESFPLTVTSAQKNPTAFYLCASSTQGIGANVLTFGAGSRLTVL.

There are a few counts of this clone. The chain is built from TRBV6-6 and TRBJ2-5, with a possible D match to TRBD1 (6 bases). V was trimmed by 6 bases and J by 3 bases, leaving 11 bases between them. Germline lookup yields CDR1 MNHNY and CDR2 SVGAGI (reference sequence). The CDR3 spans 13 residues. Here the CDR3 DNA reads TGTGCCAGCAGACCACAGGGTGAAGAGACCCAGTACTTC. It is translated as CASRPQGEETQYF.

The chain uses TRBV4-3 and TRBJ2-7; 9 bases line up with TRBD2. The CDR3 has 15 residues. V was clipped by 3 bases and J by 2 bases; unmatched bases: 5. CDR1 and CDR2 from the germline V gene are LGHNA and YSLEER. The CDR3, as DNA: TGCGCCAGCAGCCAGCGGACTAGCGCCACCTACGAGCAGTACTTC. Translation: CASSQRTSATYEQYF.

This chain connects TRBV11-2 to TRBJ1-1; D gene uncertain. With 0 bases removed from V and 0 bases from J, the gap between germline ends came to 8 bases. Germline CDR1 is SGHAT and CDR2 is FQNNGV. The length of the CDR3 is 15 residues. In DNA, the CDR3 is TGTGCCAGCAGCTTAGACGAGGGTATGAACACTGAAGCTTTCTTT. Protein sequence: CASSLDEGMNTEAFF. The full variable domain, completed using reference TRBV11-2 and TRBJ1-1, is EAGVAQSPRYKIIEKRQSVAFWCNPISGHATLYWYQQILGQGPKLLIQFQNNGVVDDSQLPKDRFSAERLKGVDSTLKIQPAKLEDSAVYLCASSLDEGMNTEAFFGQGTRLTVV.

V and J are TRBV19 and TRBJ1-5, with TRBD1 as a possible D gene (6 bases). The germline V and J ends were trimmed by 3 bases and 7 bases, with 16 bases remaining between them. Per the germline V gene, CDR1 is LNHDA and CDR2 is SQIVND (reference sequence). There are 15 residues in the CDR3. CDR3 residues: CASSIWEGDLQPQHF. The CDR3 DNA is TGTGCCAGTAGTATTTGGGAGGGGGATCTACAGCCCCAGCATTTT.

The rearrangement joins TRBV28 to TRBJ2-7, with TRBD1 matching over 10 bases. CDR1 and CDR2 (germline): MDHEN, SYDVKM. Trimming took 11 bases from V and 3 from J; bases not matched to a gene: 4. The CDR3 runs 12 residues. CDR3 in DNA: TGTGCCTCCAGGGACAGGGGCTACGAGCAGTACTTC. The encoded protein is CASRDRGYEQYF. The full variable domain, in which reference TRBV28 and TRBJ2-7 provide the parts outside the CDR3, is DVKVTQSSRYLVKRTGEKVFLECVQDMDHENMFWYRQDPGLGLRLIYFSYDVKMKEKGDIPEGYSVSREKKERFSLILESASTNQTSMYLCASRDRGYEQYFGPGTRLTVT.

V is TRBV28 and J is TRBJ2-7; TRBD2 aligns across 7 bases. Trimming removed 7 bases from V and 1 base from J; junction bases left unmatched: 13. Germline loops: CDR1 MDHEN, CDR2 SYDVKM. The CDR3 totals 16 residues. As DNA, the CDR3 is TGTGCCAGCACCCCGTTGGGGGAGGGCCAATCCTACGAGCAGTACTTC. This gives the protein CASTPLGEGQSYEQYF. Using reference TRBV28 and TRBJ2-7 for the parts outside the CDR3, the full variable domain is DVKVTQSSRYLVKRTGEKVFLECVQDMDHENMFWYRQDPGLGLRLIYFSYDVKMKEKGDIPEGYSVSREKKERFSLILESASTNQTSMYLCASTPLGEGQSYEQYFGPGTRLTVT.

In nucleotides, the CDR3 is TGTGCCAGCAGCGGGGGACAGGGAGCTGGAGAGACCCAGTACTTC. The encoded protein is CASSGGQGAGETQYF. The V and J genes are TRBV9 and TRBJ2-5; TRBD1 aligns across 9 bases. The CDR3 is made up of 15 amino acids. Trimming took 3 bases from V and 4 from J; bases not matched to a gene: 7. The V gene's germline CDR1 is SGDLS and CDR2 YYNGEE.

The chain carries TRBV5-1 and TRBJ2-1, with 7 bases aligning to TRBD1. The CDR3 covers 15 residues. V lost 3 bases and J lost 8; bases outside the gene matches: 11. Germline CDR1 and CDR2: SGHRS and YFSETQ. CDR3 in DNA: TGCGCCAGCAGCTCCGGATATAACAGGGGCGATGAGCAGTTCTTC. Its translation is CASSSGYNRGDEQFF.

The rearrangement links TRBV7-9 to TRBJ2-7; tentatively, D is TRBD2 (6 bases). Germline values: CDR1 SEHNR, CDR2 FQNEAQ (reference sequence). The V end was cut by 4 bases, the J end by 4 bases, with 14 bases between. The CDR3 is 14 residues long. The DNA of the CDR3 is TGTGCCAGCAGCTCAGGGACTTGGGCTTACGAGCAGTACTTC. Translated: CASSSGTWAYEQYF.

The gene calls are TRBV7-2 and TRBJ2-7, with 8 positions matching TRBD1. V shed 5 bases and J 3 bases; nucleotides not matched to a gene: 6. This CDR3 has 14 amino acids. From germline, CDR1 is SGHTA and CDR2 FQGNSA. CDR3 sequence (DNA): TGTGCCAGCAGCGGGGAGACAGGGGTCTACGAGCAGTACTTC. This sequence encodes CASSGETGVYEQYF.